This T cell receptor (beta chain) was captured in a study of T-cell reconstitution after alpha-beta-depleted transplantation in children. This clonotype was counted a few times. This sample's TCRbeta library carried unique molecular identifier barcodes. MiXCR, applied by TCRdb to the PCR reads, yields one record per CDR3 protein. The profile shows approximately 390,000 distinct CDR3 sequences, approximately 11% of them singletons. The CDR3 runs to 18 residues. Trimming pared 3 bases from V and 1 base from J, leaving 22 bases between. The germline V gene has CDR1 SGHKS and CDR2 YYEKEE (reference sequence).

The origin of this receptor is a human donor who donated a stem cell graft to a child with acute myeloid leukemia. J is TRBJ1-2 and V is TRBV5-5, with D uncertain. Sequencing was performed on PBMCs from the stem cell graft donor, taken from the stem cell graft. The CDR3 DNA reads TGTGCCAGCAGCTCTGGAGCATTGACAAACCCTTTTAACTATGGCTACACCTTC. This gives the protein CASSSGALTNPFNYGYTF.